Listed here are 18 T cell receptor beta chains from one sample, sequenced in a study of OX40 agonist ivuxolimab in advanced cancers. The method was immunoSEQ multiplex PCR; TCRdb's version includes in-frame clones alone and lacks a portion of them. The sample consists of some 77,000 clones, around 90% of them appearing once. The sample here was CD4+ or CD8+ T cells sorted from blood, taken in a trial of the OX40 agonist ivuxolimab. The receptors were gathered from an adult with an advanced solid tumor such as melanoma, head and neck, liver or kidney cancer.

The CDR3 nucleotides read TGTGCCAGCAGGGCAGGGGGCTATGGCTACACCTTC. It specifies CASRAGGYGYTF. The chain has TRBV2 and TRBJ1-2, with 7 bases aligning to TRBD1. Trimming at V came to 6 bases and at J to 4 bases, leaving 2 bases not matched to a gene. The CDR3 runs 12 residues. Germline V CDR1 and CDR2: SNHLY, FYNNEI.

The chain employs TRBV30 and TRBJ1-3; TRBD1 might be the D (5 bases). The germline V gene encodes CDR1 GTSNPN and CDR2 SVGIG (reference sequence). CDR3 size: 13 residues. The V end lost 4 bases, the J end lost 1 base, and 8 bases lay between the germline ends. The CDR3 spells CAWMGGSGNTIYF. Written as DNA, the CDR3 is TGTGCCTGGATGGGGGGATCTGGAAACACCATATATTTT.

The V gene is TRBV7-8, the J gene TRBJ2-7; D is possibly TRBD1 or TRBD2 (5 bases each). CDR1 is SGHVS, CDR2 FQNEAQ, per germline. V lost 5 bases and J 6 bases, leaving 11 bases between the germline ends. The CDR3 spans 12 residues. In nucleotides, the CDR3 is TGTGCCAGCAGCCGGGACCAAAGCGAGCAGTACTTC. Its protein product is CASSRDQSEQYF.

The V call is TRBV4-1, the J call TRBJ2-1, with D possibly called TRBD1 or TRBD2 (5 bases each). CDR3 length equals 14 residues. The germline CDR1 and CDR2 sequences are MGHRA and YSYEKL. V was shortened by 1 base and J by 8 bases, with 12 bases between the two germline ends. As DNA, the CDR3 is TGCGCCAGCAGCCAAGGGGGGTCATGGGATGAGCAGTTCTTC. It translates to CASSQGGSWDEQFF.

The chain uses TRBV15 and TRBJ2-1; the D gene is possibly TRBD2 (7 bases). The CDR3 consists of 17 residues. V was trimmed by 0 bases and J by 2 bases, leaving 14 bases between them. Germline V gene lookup returns CDR1 LNHNV and CDR2 YYDKDF (reference sequence). The CDR3 spells CATSRDWGGRTYNEQFF. The CDR3 region has the DNA TGTGCCACCAGCAGAGACTGGGGGGGCCGTACCTACAATGAGCAGTTCTTC.

This clone was seen a single time. This chain connects TRBV11-2 to TRBJ2-7; D is uncertain. The CDR3 consists of 13 residues. V gave up 4 bases and J gave up 3 bases, with 10 bases separating them. Germline CDR1 is SGHAT and CDR2 is FQNNGV. The CDR3 region is CASSSRRNYEQYF. DNA of the CDR3: TGTGCCAGCAGCTCCCGACGGAACTACGAGCAGTACTTC.

The genes are TRBV28 and TRBJ1-2; no clear D. The CDR3 extends over 12 amino acids. Per germline, CDR1 MDHEN and CDR2 SYDVKM. Between the trimmed V and J ends, which lost 0 bases and 4 bases, there was a span of 3 bases. In DNA form, the CDR3 reads TGTGCCAGCAGTTTATGGGGCTATGGCTACACCTTC. It codes for CASSLWGYGYTF.

The count of this clone is one. The chain has TRBV29-1 and TRBJ1-6, with D uncertain. V was trimmed by 5 bases and J by 6 bases, leaving 14 bases between them. Germline CDR1 SQVTM, CDR2 ANQGSEA. The CDR3 sequence is 14 residues long. The CDR3: CSVTYGNANSPLHF. CDR3 bases: TGCAGCGTTACTTACGGCAATGCTAATTCACCCCTCCACTTT.

J is TRBJ2-1 and V is TRBV7-6, with D perhaps matching TRBD1 or TRBD2 (5 bases each). Germline loops: CDR1 SGHVS, CDR2 FNYEAQ. The CDR3 extends over 17 amino acids. Trimming removed 4 bases at V and 6 bases at J, with 22 bases between. The CDR3 region is CASSSRWAGMRGNEQFF. CDR3 DNA: TGTGCCAGCAGCTCTCGGTGGGCAGGGATGAGGGGCAATGAGCAGTTCTTC.

This clone appeared once. The chain combines TRBV6-5 with TRBJ2-1; 7 bases are shared with TRBD2. CDR1 is MNHEY, CDR2 SVGAGI, per germline. The CDR3 consists of 16 residues. V trimming: 4 bases; J trimming: 0 bases; junction bases outside the gene matches: 6. CDR3 amino acids: CASSLEAGSSYNEQFF. DNA for the CDR3: TGTGCCAGCAGTTTGGAAGCGGGGAGCTCCTACAATGAGCAGTTCTTC.

In nucleotides, the CDR3 is TGTGCCAGCAGCCGGGGAGGGGGGACAGATACGCAGTATTTT. Translated: CASSRGGGTDTQYF. The rearrangement joins TRBV5-4 to TRBJ2-3, with D perhaps matching TRBD2 (7 bases). CDR1 and CDR2 from the germline V gene are SGHNT and YYREEE (reference sequence). CDR3 length equals 14 residues. V was shortened by 4 bases and J by 3 bases, with 12 bases between the two germline ends.

V usage is TRBV7-2 and J usage is TRBJ2-2; a possible D gene is TRBD2 (6 bases). V was shortened by 1 base and J by 2 bases, with 8 bases between the two germline ends. The CDR3 covers 15 residues. Germline loops: CDR1 SGHTA, CDR2 FQGNSA. The DNA for the CDR3 is TGTGCCAGCAGCTTAGGCGGACTAAACACCGGGGAGCTGTTTTTT. As protein: CASSLGGLNTGELFF.

This clone occurred once. The V and J genes are TRBV7-3 and TRBJ2-5; 9 bases match TRBD1. This CDR3 is built from 14 residues. Germline V gene lookup returns CDR1 SGHTA and CDR2 FQGTGA. The trim removed 3 bases at V and 4 bases at J, leaving 3 bases unmatched. CDR3 nucleotide sequence: TGTGCCAGCAGCTTGGACAGGGGACGAGAGACCCAGTACTTC. Amino acids: CASSLDRGRETQYF.

The rearrangement joins TRBV11-3 to TRBJ2-5, with no clear D. The end of the DNA fits TRBJ2-7 better, so the J call may be wrong. The germline gives CDR1 SGHNT, CDR2 YENEEA. The CDR3 length is 13 residues. The CDR3 reads CASSPQQTTEQYF. The CDR3 DNA reads as TGTGCCAGCAGCCCCCAGCAGACCACCGAGCAGTACTTC.

The rearrangement uses TRBV5-6 and TRBJ2-1; 7 positions match TRBD2. Germline lookup yields CDR1 SGHDT and CDR2 YYEEEE. The CDR3 runs to 15 residues. With 3 bases clipped from V and 7 bases from J, the junction kept 10 bases outside the gene matches. CDR3 sequence: CASSYERRETNEQFF. CDR3 DNA sequence: TGTGCCAGCAGCTACGAGAGGCGGGAGACTAATGAGCAGTTCTTC.

The rearrangement joins TRBV6-5 to TRBJ1-1; D is possibly TRBD1 (5 bases). This CDR3 region has 13 residues. V lost 5 bases and J 11 bases, leaving 18 bases between the germline ends. Germline CDR1 MNHEY, CDR2 SVGAGI. DNA of the CDR3: TGTGCCAGCAGTCCCCCGGGACTCTCCGGGGCTTTCTTT. Translated, it gives CASSPPGLSGAFF.

The V call is TRBV7-3, the J call TRBJ2-1, with 8 positions matching TRBD2. There are 15 residues in the CDR3. Trimming cost V 0 bases and J 7 bases; bases outside gene matches: 5. Germline CDR1 reads SGHTA; CDR2 reads FQGTGA. The CDR3 region has the DNA TGTGCCAGCAGCTTAACGGGACTAGTGGGGAATGAGCAGTTCTTC. Its protein product is CASSLTGLVGNEQFF.

This rearrangement joins TRBV5-4 to TRBJ1-4; D call uncertain. Deletions cut 0 bases from V and 7 bases from J, with 22 bases between. The CDR3 runs to 18 residues. Per the germline V gene, CDR1 is SGHNT and CDR2 is YYREEE (reference sequence). The DNA of the CDR3 is TGTGCCAGCAGCTTGGCCAAATTATCGACGGTCACCGGTGAAAAACTGTTTTTT. This codes for CASSLAKLSTVTGEKLFF.